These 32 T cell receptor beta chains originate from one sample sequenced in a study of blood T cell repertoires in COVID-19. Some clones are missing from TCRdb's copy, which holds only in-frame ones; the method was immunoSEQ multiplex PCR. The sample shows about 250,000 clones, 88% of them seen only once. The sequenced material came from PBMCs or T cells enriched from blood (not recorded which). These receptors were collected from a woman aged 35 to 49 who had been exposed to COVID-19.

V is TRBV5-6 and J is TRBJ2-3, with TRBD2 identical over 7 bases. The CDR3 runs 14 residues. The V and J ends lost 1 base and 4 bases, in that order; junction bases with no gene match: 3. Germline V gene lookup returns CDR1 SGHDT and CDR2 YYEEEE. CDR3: CASSLPGGPDTQYF. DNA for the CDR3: TGTGCCAGCAGCTTGCCGGGGGGACCAGATACGCAGTATTTT. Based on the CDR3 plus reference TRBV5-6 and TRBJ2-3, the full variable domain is DAGVTQSPTHLIKTRGQQVTLRCSPKSGHDTVSWYQQALGQGPQFIFQYYEEEERQRGNFPDRFSGHQFPNYSSELNVNALLLGDSALYLCASSLPGGPDTQYFGPGTRLTVL.

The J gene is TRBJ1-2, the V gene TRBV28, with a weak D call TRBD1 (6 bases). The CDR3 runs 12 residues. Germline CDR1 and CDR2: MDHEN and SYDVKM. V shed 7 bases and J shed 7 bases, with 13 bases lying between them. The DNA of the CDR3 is TGTGCCAGCACCACAGGGTTACGTGGCTACACCTTC. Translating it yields CASTTGLRGYTF.

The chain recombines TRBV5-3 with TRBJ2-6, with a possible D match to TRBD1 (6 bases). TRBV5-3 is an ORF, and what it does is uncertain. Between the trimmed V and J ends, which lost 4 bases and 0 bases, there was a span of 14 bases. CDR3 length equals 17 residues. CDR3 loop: CARSPPTGSSGANVLTF. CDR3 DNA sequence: TGTGCCAGAAGCCCCCCCACAGGGTCCTCTGGGGCCAACGTCCTGACTTTC.

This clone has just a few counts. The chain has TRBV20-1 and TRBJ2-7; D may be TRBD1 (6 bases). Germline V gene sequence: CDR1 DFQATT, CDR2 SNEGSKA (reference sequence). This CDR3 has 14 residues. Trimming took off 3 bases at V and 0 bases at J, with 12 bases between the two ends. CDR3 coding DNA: TGCAGTGCTAGTACAGGGATTAGCTCCTACGAGCAGTACTTC. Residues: CSASTGISSYEQYF.

The CDR3 DNA is TGTGCCAGCAGCGCAGACATTTACCTTAGCAATGAGCAGTTCTTC. Translated: CASSADIYLSNEQFF. The chain carries TRBV6-4 and TRBJ2-1; D is unresolved. This CDR3 comprises 15 residues. V lost 6 bases and J lost 6, with 18 bases in between. The germline V gene has CDR1 MRHNA and CDR2 SNTAGT.

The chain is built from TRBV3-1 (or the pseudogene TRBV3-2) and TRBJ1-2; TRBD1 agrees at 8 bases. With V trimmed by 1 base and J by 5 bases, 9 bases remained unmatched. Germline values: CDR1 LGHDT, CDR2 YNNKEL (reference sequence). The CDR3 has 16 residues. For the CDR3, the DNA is TGTGCCAGCAGCCAAGTGGGGACAGGAAAGGGGTATGGCTACACCTTC. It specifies CASSQVGTGKGYGYTF.

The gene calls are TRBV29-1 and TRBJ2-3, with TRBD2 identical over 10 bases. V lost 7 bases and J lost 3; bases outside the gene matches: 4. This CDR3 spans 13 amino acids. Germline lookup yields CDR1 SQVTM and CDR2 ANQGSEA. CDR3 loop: CSGAGGETDTQYF. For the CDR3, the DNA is TGCAGCGGAGCGGGAGGGGAGACAGATACGCAGTATTTT.

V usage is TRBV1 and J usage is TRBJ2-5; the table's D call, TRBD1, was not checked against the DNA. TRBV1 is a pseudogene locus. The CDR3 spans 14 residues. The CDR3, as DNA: TGCACCAGCAGCCAGACAGACAGGGCGAAAACCCAGTACTTC. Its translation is CTSSQTDRAKTQYF.

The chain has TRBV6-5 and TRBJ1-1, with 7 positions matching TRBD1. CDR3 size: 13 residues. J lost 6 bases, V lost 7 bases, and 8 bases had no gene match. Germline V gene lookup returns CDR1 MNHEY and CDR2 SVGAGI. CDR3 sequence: CASIPTGHPEAFF. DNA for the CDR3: TGTGCCAGCATTCCGACAGGGCATCCTGAAGCTTTCTTT.

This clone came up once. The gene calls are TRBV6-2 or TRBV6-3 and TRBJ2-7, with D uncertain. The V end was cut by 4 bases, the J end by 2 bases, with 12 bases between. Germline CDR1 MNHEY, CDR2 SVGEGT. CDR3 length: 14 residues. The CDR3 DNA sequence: TGTGCCAGCAGTTCCGAGGTCCTAACCTACGAGCAGTACGTC. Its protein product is CASSSEVLTYEQYV.

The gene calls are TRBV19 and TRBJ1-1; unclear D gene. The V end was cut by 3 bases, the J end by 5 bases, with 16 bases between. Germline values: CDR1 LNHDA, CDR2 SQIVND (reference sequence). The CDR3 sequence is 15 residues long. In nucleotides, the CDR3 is TGTGCCAGTAGTATTGCTGAGGGTACTCGAACTGAAGCTTTCTTT. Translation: CASSIAEGTRTEAFF.

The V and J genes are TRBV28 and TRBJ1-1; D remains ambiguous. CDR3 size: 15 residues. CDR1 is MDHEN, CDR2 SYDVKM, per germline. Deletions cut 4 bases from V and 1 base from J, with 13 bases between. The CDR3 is CASSSTLGRNTEAFF. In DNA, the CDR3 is TGTGCCAGCAGTTCGACCCTGGGGAGGAACACTGAAGCTTTCTTT.

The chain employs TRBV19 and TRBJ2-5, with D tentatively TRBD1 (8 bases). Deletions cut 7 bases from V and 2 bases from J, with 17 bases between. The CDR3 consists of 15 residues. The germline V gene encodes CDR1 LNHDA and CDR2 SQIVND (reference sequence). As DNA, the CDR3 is TGTGCCAGTAAGGGGGGGAGGACAGGGCAAGAGACCCAGTACTTC. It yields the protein CASKGGRTGQETQYF.

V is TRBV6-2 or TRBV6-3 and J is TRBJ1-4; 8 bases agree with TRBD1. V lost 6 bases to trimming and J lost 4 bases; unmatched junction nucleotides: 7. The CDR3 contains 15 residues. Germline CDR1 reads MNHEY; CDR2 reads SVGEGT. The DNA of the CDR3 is TGTGCCAGCAGCGAACGGACAGGGCGTAATGAAAAACTGTTTTTT. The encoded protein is CASSERTGRNEKLFF.

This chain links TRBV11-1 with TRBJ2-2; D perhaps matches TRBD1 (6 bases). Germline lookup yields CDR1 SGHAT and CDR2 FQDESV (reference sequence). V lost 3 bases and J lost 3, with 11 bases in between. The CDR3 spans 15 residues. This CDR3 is CASSFTGSYTGELFF. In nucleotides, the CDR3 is TGTGCCAGCAGCTTCACAGGGTCTTACACCGGGGAGCTGTTTTTT.

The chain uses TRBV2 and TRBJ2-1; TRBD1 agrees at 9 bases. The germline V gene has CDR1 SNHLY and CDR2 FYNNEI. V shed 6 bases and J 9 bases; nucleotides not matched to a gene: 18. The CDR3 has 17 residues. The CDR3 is CASSEYPSGQGVSEQFF. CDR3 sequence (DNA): TGTGCCAGCAGCGAATATCCGTCGGGACAGGGAGTTTCTGAGCAGTTCTTC.

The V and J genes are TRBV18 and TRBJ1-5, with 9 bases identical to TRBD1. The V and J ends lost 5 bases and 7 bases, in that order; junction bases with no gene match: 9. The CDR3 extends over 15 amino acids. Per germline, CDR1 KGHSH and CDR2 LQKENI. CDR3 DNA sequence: TGTGCCAGCTCATCTAACAGGGGGCCAGCACAGCCCCAGCATTTT. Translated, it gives CASSSNRGPAQPQHF.

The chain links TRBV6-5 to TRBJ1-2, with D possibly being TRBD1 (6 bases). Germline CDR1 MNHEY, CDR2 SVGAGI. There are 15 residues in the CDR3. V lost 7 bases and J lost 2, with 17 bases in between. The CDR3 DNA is TGTGCCAGCACCCTGGGCAGGGGCGCCAACTATGGCTACACCTTC. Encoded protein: CASTLGRGANYGYTF.

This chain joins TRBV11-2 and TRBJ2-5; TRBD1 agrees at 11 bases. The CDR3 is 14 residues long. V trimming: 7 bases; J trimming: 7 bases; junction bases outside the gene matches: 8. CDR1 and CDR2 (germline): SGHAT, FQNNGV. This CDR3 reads CASTGTGGIVTQYF. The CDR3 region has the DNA TGTGCCAGCACCGGGACAGGGGGGATAGTGACCCAGTACTTC.

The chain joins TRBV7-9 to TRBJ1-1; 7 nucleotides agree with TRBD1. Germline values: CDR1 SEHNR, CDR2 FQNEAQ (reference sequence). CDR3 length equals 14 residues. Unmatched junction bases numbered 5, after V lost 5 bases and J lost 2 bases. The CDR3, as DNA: TGTGCCAGCAGCCCGGGACAGACAAACACTGAAGCTTTCTTT. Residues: CASSPGQTNTEAFF.

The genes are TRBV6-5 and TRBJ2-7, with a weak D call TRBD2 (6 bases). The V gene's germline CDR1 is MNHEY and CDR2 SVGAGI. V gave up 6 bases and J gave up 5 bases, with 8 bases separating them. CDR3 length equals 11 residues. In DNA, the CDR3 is TGTGCCAGCAGCCGCGGGGACGAGCAGTACTTC. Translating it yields CASSRGDEQYF.

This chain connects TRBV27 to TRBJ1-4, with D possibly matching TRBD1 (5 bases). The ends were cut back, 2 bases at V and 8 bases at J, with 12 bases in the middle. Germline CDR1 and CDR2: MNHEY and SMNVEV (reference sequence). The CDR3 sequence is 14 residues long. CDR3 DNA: TGTGCCAGCAGTTTAGGCAGGGTTGGCGAAAAACTGTTTTTT. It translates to CASSLGRVGEKLFF. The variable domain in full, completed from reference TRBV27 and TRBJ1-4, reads EAQVTQNPRYLITVTGKKLTVTCSQNMNHEYMSWYRQDPGLGLRQIYYSMNVEVTDKGDVPEGYKVSRKEKRNFPLILESPSPNQTSLYFCASSLGRVGEKLFFGSGTQLSVL.

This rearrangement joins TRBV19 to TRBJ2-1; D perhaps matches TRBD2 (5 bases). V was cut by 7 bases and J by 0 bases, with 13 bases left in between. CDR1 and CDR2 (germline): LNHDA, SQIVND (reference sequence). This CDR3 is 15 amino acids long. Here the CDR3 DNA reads TGTGCCAGTAAAGGCGCCCGGGGCTCCTACAATGAGCAGTTCTTC. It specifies CASKGARGSYNEQFF.

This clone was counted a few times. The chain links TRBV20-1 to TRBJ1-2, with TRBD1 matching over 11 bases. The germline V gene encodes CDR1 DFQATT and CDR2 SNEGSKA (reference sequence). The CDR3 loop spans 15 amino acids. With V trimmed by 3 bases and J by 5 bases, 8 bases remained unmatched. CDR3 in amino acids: CSASNRGTGGYGYTF. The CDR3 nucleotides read TGCAGTGCTAGTAACAGGGGGACAGGGGGGTATGGCTACACCTTC.

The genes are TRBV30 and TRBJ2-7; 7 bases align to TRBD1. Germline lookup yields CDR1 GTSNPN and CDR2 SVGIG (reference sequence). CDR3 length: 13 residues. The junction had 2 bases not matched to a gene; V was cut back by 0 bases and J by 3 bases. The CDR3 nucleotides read TGTGCCTGGAGTGTAGACAGGGACTACGAGCAGTACTTC. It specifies CAWSVDRDYEQYF.

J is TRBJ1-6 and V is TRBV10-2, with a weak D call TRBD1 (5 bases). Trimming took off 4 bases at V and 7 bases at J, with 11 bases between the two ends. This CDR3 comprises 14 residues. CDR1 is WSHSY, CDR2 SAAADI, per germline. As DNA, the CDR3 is TGCGCCAGCAGTGCGGGGGGTGAAAATTCACCCCTCCACTTT. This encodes CASSAGGENSPLHF.

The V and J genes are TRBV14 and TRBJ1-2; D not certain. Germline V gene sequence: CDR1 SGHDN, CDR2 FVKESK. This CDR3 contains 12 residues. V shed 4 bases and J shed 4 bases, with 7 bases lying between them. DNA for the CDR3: TGTGCCAGCAGCCGGAACAGCTATGGCTACACCTTC. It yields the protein CASSRNSYGYTF.

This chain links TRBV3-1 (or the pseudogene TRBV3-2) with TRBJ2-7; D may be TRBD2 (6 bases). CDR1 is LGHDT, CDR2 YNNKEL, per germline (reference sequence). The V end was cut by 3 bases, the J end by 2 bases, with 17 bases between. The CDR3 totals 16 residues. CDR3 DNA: TGTGCCAGCAGCCACCGGTGGCGGGGTCCTCCCTACGAGCAGTACTTC. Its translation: CASSHRWRGPPYEQYF.

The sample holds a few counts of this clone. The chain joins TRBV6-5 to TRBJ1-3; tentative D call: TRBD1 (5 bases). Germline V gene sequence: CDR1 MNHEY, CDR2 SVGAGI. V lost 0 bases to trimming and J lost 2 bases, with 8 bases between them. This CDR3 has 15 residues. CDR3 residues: CASSYSSRAGNTIYF. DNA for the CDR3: TGTGCCAGCAGTTACTCTTCCAGGGCTGGAAACACCATATATTTT.

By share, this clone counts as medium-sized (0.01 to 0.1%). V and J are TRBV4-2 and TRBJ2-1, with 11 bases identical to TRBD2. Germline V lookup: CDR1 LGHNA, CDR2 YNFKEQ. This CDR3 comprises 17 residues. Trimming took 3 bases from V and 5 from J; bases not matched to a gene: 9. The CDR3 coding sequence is TGTGCCAGCAGCCAGCACTCACTAGCGGGGGAGAACAATGAGCAGTTCTTC. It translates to CASSQHSLAGENNEQFF.

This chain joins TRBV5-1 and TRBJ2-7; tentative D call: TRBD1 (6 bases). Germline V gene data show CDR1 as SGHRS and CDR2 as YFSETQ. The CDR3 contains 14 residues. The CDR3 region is CASSFSGENYEQYV. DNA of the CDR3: TGTGCCAGCAGCTTCTCAGGGGAAAATTACGAGCAGTACGTC.

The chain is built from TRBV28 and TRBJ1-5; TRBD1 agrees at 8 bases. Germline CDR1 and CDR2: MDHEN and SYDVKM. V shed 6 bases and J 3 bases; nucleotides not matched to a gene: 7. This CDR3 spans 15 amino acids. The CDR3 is CASRNRDRINQPQHF. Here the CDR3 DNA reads TGTGCCAGCAGGAACCGGGACAGGATCAATCAGCCCCAGCATTTT.